Below, 14 T cell receptor beta chains from the same sample are listed, as sequenced in a study of graft-versus-host responses after intestinal transplantation. No cognate antigen is known for these TCRs. Assay: immunoSEQ multiplex PCR; the TCRdb copy retains only in-frame clones and omits some. The sample includes 50,000 to 55,000 clones, more than 70% of them seen just once. Sequences were derived from unstimulated CD4+ T cells sorted from spleen or lymph node cells, sampled before transplant. The receptors shown here come from a human donor who was the organ donor for an intestinal transplant.

The chain combines TRBV2 with TRBJ2-3; D ambiguous. Germline CDR1 and CDR2: SNHLY and FYNNEI. V was cut by 3 bases and J by 7 bases, with 5 bases left in between. This CDR3 region has 11 residues. CDR3 DNA: TGTGCCAGCAGTGACGGTTATACGCAGTATTTT. Amino acid sequence: CASSDGYTQYF.

Here the CDR3 DNA reads TGTGCCAGCCAGGAGACAGGGGGGCCCAATCAGCCCCAGCATTTT. Translating it yields CASQETGGPNQPQHF. The chain recombines TRBV6-1 with TRBJ1-5; 9 nucleotides match TRBD1. Germline lookup yields CDR1 MNHNS and CDR2 SASEGT. The CDR3 has 15 amino acids. J was trimmed by 3 bases and V by 8 bases; bases with no gene match: 8.

The rearrangement links TRBV7-3 to TRBJ1-4; D might be TRBD1 (5 bases). This CDR3 is built from 13 residues. The V end was cut by 8 bases, the J end by 3 bases, with 10 bases between. Germline CDR1 SGHTA, CDR2 FQGTGA. The CDR3 loop is CASETASNEKLFF. The CDR3 coding sequence is TGTGCCAGCGAGACAGCATCTAATGAAAAACTGTTTTTT. The whole variable domain, filled in from reference TRBV7-3 and TRBJ1-4, reads GAGVSQTPSNKVTEKGKYVELRCDPISGHTALYWYRQSLGQGPEFLIYFQGTGAADDSGLPNDRFFAVRPEGSVSTLKIQRTERGDSAVYLCASETASNEKLFFGSGTQLSVL.

This chain joins TRBV5-6 and TRBJ1-1; D is possibly TRBD1 (5 bases). The CDR3 runs to 17 residues. V was pared by 0 bases and J by 4 bases, with 19 bases between. Germline lookup yields CDR1 SGHDT and CDR2 YYEEEE. The CDR3 region is CASSLALQASLATEAFF. The CDR3, as DNA: TGTGCCAGCAGCTTGGCCCTACAGGCGAGTCTGGCCACTGAAGCTTTCTTT.

The chain couples TRBV19 to TRBJ1-1, with D unclear. V lost 8 bases, J lost 1 base, and 8 bases lay in between. The CDR3 loop spans 12 amino acids. The germline V gene encodes CDR1 LNHDA and CDR2 SQIVND (reference sequence). Here the CDR3 reads CASWAPNTEAFF. As DNA, the CDR3 is TGTGCCAGTTGGGCCCCGAACACTGAAGCTTTCTTT. Filled out from reference TRBV19 and TRBJ1-1, the complete variable domain reads DGGITQSPKYLFRKEGQNVTLSCEQNLNHDAMYWYRQDPGQGLRLIYYSQIVNDFQKGDIAEGYSVSREKKESFPLTVTSAQKNPTAFYLCASWAPNTEAFFGQGTRLTVV.

The chain joins TRBV28 to TRBJ2-2, with a possible D match to TRBD1 (6 bases). The CDR3 has 18 amino acids. Trimming took 6 bases from V and 0 from J, leaving 20 bases between them. The germline gives CDR1 MDHEN, CDR2 SYDVKM. The CDR3 sequence is CASSPTGLGGTNTGELFF. CDR3 in DNA: TGTGCCAGCAGCCCGACAGGTTTAGGGGGTACGAACACCGGGGAGCTGTTTTTT.

V gene TRBV10-3 combines with J gene TRBJ2-3; 8 positions agree with TRBD1. The CDR3 extends over 13 amino acids. With V trimmed by 10 bases and J by 2 bases, 5 bases remained unmatched. CDR1 and CDR2 (germline): ENHRY, SYGVKD. CDR3 protein: CATHRGITDTQYF. The CDR3 DNA follows: TGTGCCACACACAGGGGGATCACAGATACGCAGTATTTT.

This clone was observed once. The chain has TRBV19 and TRBJ1-1; 7 bases fit TRBD1. The CDR3 sequence is 13 residues long. In germline, CDR1 is LNHDA, CDR2 SQIVND (reference sequence). V lost 6 bases, J lost 1 base, and 2 bases stayed unmatched. The CDR3 nucleotides read TGTGCCAGTAGGAGGGGGCAGAACACTGAAGCTTTCTTT. Its translation is CASRRGQNTEAFF.

The chain combines TRBV27 with TRBJ2-1; TRBD1 aligns across 7 bases. The length of the CDR3 is 16 residues. V lost 5 bases, J lost 5 bases, and 12 bases stayed unmatched. CDR1 is MNHEY and CDR2 is SMNVEV in the germline V gene (reference sequence). CDR3 loop: CASSILDRLSNNEQFF. For the CDR3, the DNA is TGTGCCAGCAGTATTCTGGACAGGTTGAGCAACAATGAGCAGTTCTTC.

This clone was seen once. The chain uses TRBV28 and TRBJ2-5; possible D gene TRBD2, 6 bases. V was pared by 2 bases and J by 5 bases, with 18 bases between. This CDR3 has 16 residues. Germline CDR1 reads MDHEN; CDR2 reads SYDVKM. In DNA, the CDR3 is TGTGCCAGCAGTTTAAAAGGTGCCGGGGGATCGGAGACCCAGTACTTC. Amino acid sequence: CASSLKGAGGSETQYF. The full variable domain, its missing parts supplied by reference TRBV28 and TRBJ2-5, is DVKVTQSSRYLVKRTGEKVFLECVQDMDHENMFWYRQDPGLGLRLIYFSYDVKMKEKGDIPEGYSVSREKKERFSLILESASTNQTSMYLCASSLKGAGGSETQYFGPGTRLLVL.

V gene TRBV6-7 combines with J gene TRBJ2-7; 10 nucleotides align to TRBD2. TRBV6-7 is placed among ORFs of uncertain function. This CDR3 comprises 14 residues. After removal of 9 bases from V and 4 bases from J, the junction contained 9 bases not matched to a gene. The CDR3 DNA reads as TGTGCCAGTGGACTAGCGGAGGGTTTGTACGAGCAGTACTTC. Amino acid sequence: CASGLAEGLYEQYF.

The gene calls are TRBV28 and TRBJ1-6, with D perhaps matching TRBD1 (5 bases). V was clipped by 5 bases and J by 8 bases, with 16 bases between them. This CDR3 spans 15 amino acids. The V gene's germline CDR1 is MDHEN and CDR2 SYDVKM. The CDR3: CASSGPPTGDSPLHF. The CDR3, as DNA: TGTGCCAGCAGTGGCCCGCCCACGGGGGATTCACCCCTCCACTTT.

The chain has TRBV18 and TRBJ2-5; 7 nucleotides line up with TRBD2. This CDR3 region has 17 residues. CDR1 is KGHSH, CDR2 LQKENI, per germline. With V trimmed by 0 bases and J by 5 bases, 12 bases remained unmatched. This CDR3 reads CASSPPRGGLGLETQYF. The CDR3 nucleotides read TGTGCCAGCTCACCACCTCGGGGAGGGCTAGGTTTGGAGACCCAGTACTTC.

The gene calls are TRBV5-1 and TRBJ1-5; D gene unclear. V shed 0 bases and J shed 1 base, with 11 bases lying between them. Germline CDR1 is SGHRS and CDR2 is YFSETQ. The CDR3 runs to 16 residues. This CDR3 reads CASSLGSGYSNQPQHF. In nucleotides, the CDR3 is TGCGCCAGCAGCTTGGGGTCCGGGTACAGCAATCAGCCCCAGCATTTT.